Each of the 27 T cell receptor beta chains below was sequenced from the same sample in a study of siplizumab effects on memory and regulatory T cells (dated by TCRdb to between 2017 and 2020). The library was prepared using the immunoSEQ multiplex PCR assay. What TCRdb holds here is the immuneACCESS table cut down to in-frame rearrangements. Part of the clones is not present; checked against another copy, under half of the missing clones reflect an unresolved V gene, and the others are unexplained. The sample contains around 100,000 clones, more than 85% of them found a single time. Of the sample, 2.6% is held by the ten largest clones. Sequencing input: CD4+ T cells sorted from blood. All receptors come from a human donor in good health. Some clones in this sample may be carry-over from other donors' samples.

The rearrangement joins TRBV7-6 to TRBJ2-7; D possibly uses TRBD1 or TRBD2 (5 bases each). Trimming removed 0 bases from V and 5 bases from J, with 8 bases in between. The CDR3 extends over 13 amino acids. Looked up from germline, CDR1 is SGHVS and CDR2 is FNYEAQ. The CDR3 DNA reads TGTGCCAGCAGCTTAGCGGGACGGGACGAGCAGTACTTC. This gives the protein CASSLAGRDEQYF.

The rearrangement joins TRBV19 to TRBJ2-3, with 9 positions matching TRBD2. The CDR3 has 15 residues. Germline loops: CDR1 LNHDA, CDR2 SQIVND (reference sequence). Trimming removed 4 bases from V and 6 bases from J; junction bases left unmatched: 8. The CDR3 sequence is CASSTGLASWDTQYF. The DNA of the CDR3 is TGTGCCAGTAGTACCGGACTAGCGTCCTGGGATACGCAGTATTTT.

V usage is TRBV10-1 and J usage is TRBJ2-1; 8 positions match TRBD2. Germline CDR1 and CDR2: WNHNN and SYGVQD (reference sequence). The ends lost 6 bases at V and 3 bases at J; junction bases unmatched: 10. The CDR3 extends over 16 amino acids. The CDR3 sequence is CASSDVLSGSYNEQFF. DNA of the CDR3: TGCGCCAGCAGCGATGTACTAAGCGGGAGCTACAATGAGCAGTTCTTC.

The CDR3 DNA is TGTGCCAGTAGTATCTCCGTCAGGGCAGGCTATGGCTACACCTTC. Encoded protein: CASSISVRAGYGYTF. The chain couples TRBV19 to TRBJ1-2; D might be TRBD1 (5 bases). Trimming cost V 3 bases and J 4 bases, with 15 bases left between them. Germline CDR1 and CDR2: LNHDA and SQIVND (reference sequence). The CDR3 length is 15 residues.

V and J are TRBV28 and TRBJ1-4; 8 positions match TRBD1. J lost 6 bases, V lost 1 base, and 1 base had no gene match. The germline CDR1 and CDR2 sequences are MDHEN and SYDVKM. The CDR3 contains 14 residues. The CDR3 here is CASSLLGQDEKLFF. The CDR3 DNA reads as TGTGCCAGCAGTTTATTGGGACAGGATGAAAAACTGTTTTTT.

The chain has TRBV5-1 and TRBJ2-7; D is ambiguous. V lost 2 bases and J 3 bases, leaving 9 bases between the germline ends. This CDR3 contains 13 residues. In germline, CDR1 is SGHRS, CDR2 YFSETQ. For the CDR3, the DNA is TGCGCCAGCAGCTTTGGACCGGACTACGAGCAGTACTTC. It codes for CASSFGPDYEQYF.

J is TRBJ1-2 and V is TRBV14; D is unclear. Germline V CDR1 and CDR2: SGHDN, FVKESK. The CDR3 extends over 18 amino acids. V lost 4 bases, J lost 2 bases, and 23 bases lay in between. The CDR3 region has the DNA TGTGCCAGCAGCCGATTGGGATCTTGGGGTTTGTGGAACTATGGCTACACCTTC. This sequence encodes CASSRLGSWGLWNYGYTF.

The genes are TRBV27 and TRBJ2-5, with 8 nucleotides matching TRBD1. Trimming at V came to 5 bases and at J to 4 bases, leaving 9 bases not matched to a gene. The CDR3 loop spans 15 amino acids. CDR1 and CDR2 from the germline V gene are MNHEY and SMNVEV (reference sequence). The CDR3 is CASSLKGTGVETQYF. The CDR3 DNA reads TGTGCCAGCAGTCTCAAAGGGACAGGCGTAGAGACCCAGTACTTC.

This clone appeared once. The gene calls are TRBV25-1 and TRBJ2-7; no clear D gene. This CDR3 contains 16 residues. The germline V and J ends were trimmed by 1 base and 0 bases, with 13 bases remaining between them. Per the germline V gene, CDR1 is MGHDK and CDR2 is SYGVNS. The CDR3 reads CASSEFGPKSSYEQYF. The DNA for the CDR3 is TGTGCCAGCAGTGAATTTGGGCCGAAAAGCTCCTACGAGCAGTACTTC.

The chain links TRBV18 to TRBJ1-1; D is possibly TRBD1 (6 bases). The CDR3 covers 14 residues. The germline V and J ends were trimmed by 2 bases and 5 bases, with 12 bases remaining between them. The germline V gene encodes CDR1 KGHSH and CDR2 LQKENI. CDR3 sequence reads: CASSPSGGGTEAFF. The CDR3 region has the DNA TGTGCCAGCTCACCATCGGGAGGGGGAACTGAAGCTTTCTTT.

The V and J genes are TRBV7-2 and TRBJ2-6; weak D call: TRBD2 (6 bases). The CDR3 has 18 amino acids. The germline V and J ends were trimmed by 1 base and 4 bases, with 17 bases remaining between them. The V gene's germline CDR1 is SGHTA and CDR2 FQGNSA. The CDR3 bases are TGTGCCAGCAGCTTAGTAGTCGGGAGTGCTCCCGGGGCCAACGTCCTGACTTTC. This sequence encodes CASSLVVGSAPGANVLTF.

V gene TRBV14 combines with J gene TRBJ1-1; D gene uncertain. The V gene's germline CDR1 is SGHDN and CDR2 FVKESK. V lost 0 bases and J lost 6, with 11 bases in between. This CDR3 is 14 amino acids long. CDR3 protein: CASSQEVSGAEAFF. The CDR3 nucleotides read TGTGCCAGCAGCCAAGAAGTATCTGGGGCTGAAGCTTTCTTT.

This rearrangement joins TRBV7-9 to TRBJ1-2; D is unresolved. The CDR3 is made up of 16 amino acids. Germline lookup yields CDR1 SEHNR and CDR2 FQNEAQ (reference sequence). The V gene lost 0 bases and the J gene lost 7 bases, with 18 bases spanning the gap. CDR3 region: CASSLALGPLRAGYTF. CDR3 DNA: TGTGCCAGCAGCTTAGCGCTTGGGCCTCTACGGGCTGGCTACACCTTC.

V usage is TRBV5-6 and J usage is TRBJ2-7, with D possibly TRBD1 on 6 matching bases. The CDR3 contains 14 residues. The germline V and J ends were trimmed by 2 bases and 6 bases, with 15 bases remaining between them. Per the germline V gene, CDR1 is SGHDT and CDR2 is YYEEEE. CDR3: CASSLQGRRFEQYF. The CDR3 nucleotides read TGTGCCAGCAGCTTACAGGGAAGGAGGTTCGAGCAGTACTTC.

The chain is built from TRBV5-1 and TRBJ2-1, with D uncertain. Germline V gives CDR1 SGHRS, CDR2 YFSETQ. The CDR3 has 16 amino acids. Trimming cost V 0 bases and J 3 bases, with 13 bases left between them. The CDR3 region is CASSLAWRGNYNEQFF. DNA for the CDR3: TGCGCCAGCAGCTTGGCCTGGCGTGGGAACTACAATGAGCAGTTCTTC.

The chain couples TRBV5-1 to TRBJ1-5, with 7 bases that match TRBD1. Unmatched junction bases numbered 6, after V lost 0 bases and J lost 6 bases. Germline loops: CDR1 SGHRS, CDR2 YFSETQ. The CDR3 is 15 residues long. The CDR3 spells CASSLGGGETQPQHF. The DNA for the CDR3 is TGCGCCAGCAGCTTGGGAGGGGGCGAGACTCAGCCCCAGCATTTT.

This clone was picked up one time. V and J are TRBV5-1 and TRBJ1-1; 11 bases agree with TRBD1. Germline loops: CDR1 SGHRS, CDR2 YFSETQ. The CDR3 has 15 amino acids. V gave up 1 base and J gave up 4 bases; unmatched junction bases: 3. The chain's CDR3 is CASSLSGTGGTEAFF. Here the CDR3 DNA reads TGCGCCAGCAGCTTGTCCGGGACAGGGGGCACTGAAGCTTTCTTT.

This sequence joins TRBV19 and TRBJ1-2, with TRBD1 as a possible D gene (5 bases). Trimming left V 2 bases short and J 6 bases short, with 13 bases between. The CDR3 has 14 residues. CDR1 is LNHDA and CDR2 is SQIVND in the germline V gene (reference sequence). The CDR3 nucleotides are TGTGCCAGTAGTATAACAATCGGGGCTCATGGCTACACCTTC. Its translation is CASSITIGAHGYTF. The full variable domain, with the rest looked up from reference TRBV19 and TRBJ1-2, is DGGITQSPKYLFRKEGQNVTLSCEQNLNHDAMYWYRQDPGQGLRLIYYSQIVNDFQKGDIAEGYSVSREKKESFPLTVTSAQKNPTAFYLCASSITIGAHGYTFGSGTRLTVV.

A word on this clone: One junction end does not reproduce the germline sequence, and a read error may be involved. The chain links TRBV30 to TRBJ1-2, with 9 bases aligning to TRBD1. The CDR3 totals 15 residues. The germline V gene has CDR1 GTSNPN and CDR2 SVGIG (reference sequence). CDR3 residues: CASKTGTGPNYGHTF. CDR3 DNA: TGTGCCTCGAAGACCGGGACAGGGCCTAACTATGGCCACACCTTC.

The rearrangement links TRBV4-1 to TRBJ2-7; 10 nucleotides agree with TRBD1. The CDR3 has 15 amino acids. Germline CDR1 and CDR2: MGHRA and YSYEKL. The V segment lost 4 bases and the J segment 4 bases; nucleotides outside the gene matches: 7. This chain's CDR3 is CASSLGGTGEYEQYF. The CDR3 DNA is TGCGCCAGCAGCCTGGGGGGGACAGGGGAATACGAGCAGTACTTC.

The chain joins TRBV19 to TRBJ1-2; 7 bases are shared with TRBD1. Losses at the gene ends were 8 bases for V and 6 bases for J; bases not matched to a gene: 9. Germline V gene lookup returns CDR1 LNHDA and CDR2 SQIVND (reference sequence). The CDR3 consists of 13 residues. CDR3 region: CASAGQIRNGYTF. CDR3 DNA: TGTGCCAGTGCGGGACAGATTAGGAATGGCTACACCTTC. Supplemented by reference TRBV19 and TRBJ1-2, the full variable domain reads DGGITQSPKYLFRKEGQNVTLSCEQNLNHDAMYWYRQDPGQGLRLIYYSQIVNDFQKGDIAEGYSVSREKKESFPLTVTSAQKNPTAFYLCASAGQIRNGYTFGSGTRLTVV.

The chain employs TRBV21-1 and TRBJ2-5. TRBV21-1 counts as a pseudogene. The CDR3 has 16 amino acids. The DNA of the CDR3 is TGTGCCAGCAGCAAAAGGGGGGATTGGGAGAGGGAGACCCAGTACTTC. Residues: CASSKRGDWERETQYF.

The table lists this clone with a few counts. The CDR3 is CASSMRQGHQPQHF. In DNA, the CDR3 is TGTGCCAGTAGTATGAGGCAGGGTCATCAGCCCCAGCATTTT. The chain joins TRBV19 to TRBJ1-5, with D possibly being TRBD1 (5 bases). The CDR3 extends over 14 amino acids. Germline V gene sequence: CDR1 LNHDA, CDR2 SQIVND (reference sequence). V dropped 3 bases and J dropped 5 bases, with 11 bases sitting between them.

The chain recombines TRBV6-6 with TRBJ2-5; D gene unclear. CDR3 length: 14 amino acids. Germline V gene lookup returns CDR1 MNHNY and CDR2 SVGAGI (reference sequence). Deletions cut 3 bases from V and 1 base from J, with 9 bases between. This CDR3 is CASSYTVLQETQYF. The CDR3, as DNA: TGTGCCAGCAGTTATACGGTCCTCCAAGAGACCCAGTACTTC.

This clone was seen just once. The V gene is TRBV29-1, the J gene TRBJ2-5, with no clear D. The CDR3 totals 12 residues. Germline lookup yields CDR1 SQVTM and CDR2 ANQGSEA. Trimming pared 1 base from V and 3 bases from J, leaving 6 bases between. CDR3 region: CSVEAVKETQYF. In DNA form, the CDR3 reads TGCAGCGTTGAAGCCGTAAAAGAGACCCAGTACTTC.

This clone was observed once. This chain joins TRBV6-1 and TRBJ1-2; possible D gene TRBD1, 5 bases. The CDR3 runs to 15 residues. V was pared by 1 base and J by 6 bases, with 15 bases between. Per germline, CDR1 MNHNS and CDR2 SASEGT. The CDR3 DNA reads as TGTGCCAGCAGTGAAGATTGGCAGGGCGGGAATGGCTACACCTTC. Protein product: CASSEDWQGGNGYTF.

V gene TRBV28 combines with J gene TRBJ2-1; TRBD1 agrees at 11 bases. CDR3 length: 16 residues. The V segment lost 8 bases and the J segment 8 bases; nucleotides outside the gene matches: 14. Germline-derived CDR1 and CDR2 are MDHEN and SYDVKM. The DNA for the CDR3 is TGTGCCAGCGGGCCGATGGGACAGGGGGTTGTAGATGAGCAGTTCTTC. Its translation is CASGPMGQGVVDEQFF.